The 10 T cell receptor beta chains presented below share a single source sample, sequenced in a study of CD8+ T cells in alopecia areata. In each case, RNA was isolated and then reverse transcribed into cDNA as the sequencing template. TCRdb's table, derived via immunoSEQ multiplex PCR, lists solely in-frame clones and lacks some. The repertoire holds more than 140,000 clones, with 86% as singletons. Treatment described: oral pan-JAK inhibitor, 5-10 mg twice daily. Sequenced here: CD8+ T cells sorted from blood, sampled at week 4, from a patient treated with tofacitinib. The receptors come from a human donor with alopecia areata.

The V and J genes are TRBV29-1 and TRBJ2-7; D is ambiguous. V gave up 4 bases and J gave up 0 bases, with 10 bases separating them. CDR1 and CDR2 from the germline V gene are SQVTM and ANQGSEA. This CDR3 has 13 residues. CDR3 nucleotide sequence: TGCAGCGTTGTCACAGTGAGCTCCTACGAGCAGTACTTC. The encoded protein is CSVVTVSSYEQYF.

CDR3 DNA sequence: TGCAGCGTCCGGGACAAAAACACAGATACGCAGTATTTT. It specifies CSVRDKNTDTQYF. The chain carries TRBV29-1 and TRBJ2-3; TRBD1 might be the D (6 bases). Trimming took 6 bases from V and 2 from J, leaving 12 bases between them. The germline V gene encodes CDR1 SQVTM and CDR2 ANQGSEA. CDR3 length equals 13 residues.

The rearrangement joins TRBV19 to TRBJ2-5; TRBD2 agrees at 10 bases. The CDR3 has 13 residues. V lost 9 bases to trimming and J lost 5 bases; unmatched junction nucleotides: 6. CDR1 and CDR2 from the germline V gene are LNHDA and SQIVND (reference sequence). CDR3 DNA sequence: TGTGCCAGAACCGGGACTAGCGCGGAGACCCAGTACTTC. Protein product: CARTGTSAETQYF.

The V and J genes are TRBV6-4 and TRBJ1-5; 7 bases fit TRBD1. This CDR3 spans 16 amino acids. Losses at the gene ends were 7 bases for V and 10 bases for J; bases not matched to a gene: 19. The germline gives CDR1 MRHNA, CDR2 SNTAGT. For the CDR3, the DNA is TGTGCCAGCACCCATGATGGGAAGGGGGCAATTTGTCCCCAGCATTTT. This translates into CASTHDGKGAICPQHF.

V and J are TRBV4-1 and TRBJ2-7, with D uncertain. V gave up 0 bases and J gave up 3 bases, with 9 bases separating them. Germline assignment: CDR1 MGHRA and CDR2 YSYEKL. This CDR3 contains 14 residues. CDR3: CASSQELTHYEQYF. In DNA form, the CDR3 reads TGCGCCAGCAGCCAAGAGCTGACGCACTACGAGCAGTACTTC.

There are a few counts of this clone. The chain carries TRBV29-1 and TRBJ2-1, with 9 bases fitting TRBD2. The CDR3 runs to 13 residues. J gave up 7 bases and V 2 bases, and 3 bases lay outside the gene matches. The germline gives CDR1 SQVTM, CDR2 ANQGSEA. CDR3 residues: CSVELAGRNEQFF. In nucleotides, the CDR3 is TGCAGCGTTGAACTAGCGGGAAGGAATGAGCAGTTCTTC.

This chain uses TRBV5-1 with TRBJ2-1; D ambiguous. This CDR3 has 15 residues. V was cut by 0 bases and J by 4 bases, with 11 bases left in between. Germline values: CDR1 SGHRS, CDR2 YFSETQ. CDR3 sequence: CASSLEQLSYNEQFF. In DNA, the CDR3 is TGCGCCAGCAGCTTGGAACAGCTTTCGTACAATGAGCAGTTCTTC.

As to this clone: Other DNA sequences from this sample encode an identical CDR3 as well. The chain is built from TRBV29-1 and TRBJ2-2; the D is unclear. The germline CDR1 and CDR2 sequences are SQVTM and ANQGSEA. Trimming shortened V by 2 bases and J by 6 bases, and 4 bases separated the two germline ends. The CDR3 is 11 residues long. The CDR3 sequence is CSVERSGELFF. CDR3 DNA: TGCAGCGTTGAAAGGTCCGGGGAGCTGTTTTTT.

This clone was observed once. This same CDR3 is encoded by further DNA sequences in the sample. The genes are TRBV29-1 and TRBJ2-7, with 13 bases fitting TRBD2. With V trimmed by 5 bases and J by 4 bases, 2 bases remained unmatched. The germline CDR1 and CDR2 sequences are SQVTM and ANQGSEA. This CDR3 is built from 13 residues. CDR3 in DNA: TGCAGCGTTAGGACTAGCGGGAGTTACGAGCAGTACTTC. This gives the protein CSVRTSGSYEQYF.

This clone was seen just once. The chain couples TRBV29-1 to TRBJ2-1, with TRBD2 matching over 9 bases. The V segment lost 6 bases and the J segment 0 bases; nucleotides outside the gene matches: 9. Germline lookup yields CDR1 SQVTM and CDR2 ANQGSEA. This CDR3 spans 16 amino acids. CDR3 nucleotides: TGCAGCGTAGAAACTAGCGGGCCTTTCTCCTACAATGAGCAGTTCTTC. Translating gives CSVETSGPFSYNEQFF.